This TCR beta chain appears in the sequencing data of a study of response to subunit inactivated influenza vaccine. Trimming cost V 1 base and J 9 bases, with 13 bases left between them. This CDR3 has 14 amino acids. Germline CDR1 is SGHVS and CDR2 is FNYEAQ. TCRdb re-called the RT-PCR reads through MiXCR, storing one row per CDR3 protein. Of over 150,000 distinct CDR3 sequences listed, approximately 15% are singletons. V is TRBV7-6 and J is TRBJ1-5, with D possibly matching TRBD1 (6 bases). This material consisted of CD8+ T cells sorted from PBMCs, taken less than 6 days after vaccination. The clonotype comes from a man aged 50 to 60 who received an inactivated influenza vaccine. CDR3 residues: CASSLGQGFRPQHF. CDR3 nucleotides: TGTGCCAGCAGCTTAGGCCAGGGGTTTCGGCCCCAGCATTTT.